The 25 T cell receptor beta chains presented below share a single source sample, sequenced in a study of immune characterization of retroperitoneal liposarcoma. Via MiXCR, TCRdb re-called the PCR reads, giving one row per CDR3 protein. The table includes about 10,000 distinct CDR3 sequences, under 30% detected once. The sequenced sample was blood. The receptors were gathered from a male donor with retroperitoneal liposarcoma.

This clonotype turned up a few times. The gene calls are TRBV18 and TRBJ2-5, with D possibly being TRBD1 (6 bases). V dropped 3 bases and J dropped 11 bases, with 22 bases sitting between them. Germline V gives CDR1 KGHSH, CDR2 LQKENI. This CDR3 spans 15 amino acids. Here the CDR3 reads CASSPRTEGNNEQYF. The CDR3 region has the DNA TGTGCCAGCTCACCCCGGACAGAGGGGAACAATGAGCAGTACTTC.

In this sample, this clonotype is medium-sized. J is TRBJ2-1 and V is TRBV6-1; 8 bases are a match to TRBD2. With 2 bases clipped from V and 4 bases from J, the junction kept 7 bases outside the gene matches. The germline V gene encodes CDR1 MNHNS and CDR2 SASEGT. There are 16 residues in the CDR3. CDR3 DNA sequence: TGTGCCAGCAGTGAAATGGTAGCGGGGTTATACAATGAGCAGTTCTTC. Amino acids: CASSEMVAGLYNEQFF.

This clonotype came up many times. The gene calls are TRBV6-1 and TRBJ2-3; D gene ambiguous. Germline V gene lookup returns CDR1 MNHNS and CDR2 SASEGT. There are 12 residues in the CDR3. The V and J ends lost 8 bases and 0 bases respectively, with 6 bases between them. The CDR3 spells CASVDSTDTQYF. The DNA for the CDR3 is TGTGCCAGCGTAGACAGCACAGATACGCAGTATTTT.

This clonotype turned up a few times. The chain has TRBV6-5 and TRBJ2-7; possible D gene TRBD2, 7 bases. There are 15 residues in the CDR3. Trimming removed 6 bases from V and 2 bases from J, with 17 bases in between. Looked up from germline, CDR1 is MNHEY and CDR2 is SVGAGI. The CDR3 is CASSKFRGGAYEQYV. DNA of the CDR3: TGTGCCAGCAGCAAGTTTAGGGGGGGTGCCTACGAGCAGTACGTC.

This chain connects TRBV7-2 to TRBJ2-4; D may correspond to TRBD1 or TRBD2 (5 bases each). Germline V CDR1 and CDR2: SGHTA, FQGNSA. The length of the CDR3 is 16 residues. The V gene lost 1 base and the J gene lost 0 bases, with 10 bases spanning the gap. CDR3 coding DNA: TGTGCCAGCAGCTTAGTTGGGACGGTAGCCAAAAACATTCAGTACTTC. Protein sequence: CASSLVGTVAKNIQYF.

This clonotype has ten or more counts. This chain connects TRBV6-1 to TRBJ2-5; TRBD2 matches at 11 bases. The J segment lost 11 bases and the V segment lost 6 bases, leaving 14 bases of the junction unmatched. This CDR3 spans 15 amino acids. Germline V lookup: CDR1 MNHNS, CDR2 SASEGT. The CDR3 reads CASSPLAGGYNEQYF. The CDR3 DNA reads TGTGCCAGCAGCCCCCTAGCGGGGGGTTACAATGAGCAGTACTTC.

In its sample, this clonotype was seen many times. This rearrangement joins TRBV6-1 to TRBJ2-3, with 7 bases identical to TRBD1. CDR1 is MNHNS, CDR2 SASEGT, per germline. The length of the CDR3 is 15 residues. The V segment lost 7 bases and the J segment 2 bases; nucleotides outside the gene matches: 9. CDR3 region: CASTRDSWFTDTQYF. As DNA, the CDR3 is TGTGCCAGCACCAGGGACAGTTGGTTCACAGATACGCAGTATTTT.

This clonotype was seen repeatedly, ten times or more. The chain links TRBV6-1 to TRBJ1-5, with 7 bases matching TRBD1. CDR3 size: 15 residues. Germline loops: CDR1 MNHNS, CDR2 SASEGT. V was clipped by 1 base and J by 2 bases; unmatched bases: 2. CDR3 in amino acids: CASSEGQGGNQPQHF. Written as DNA, the CDR3 is TGTGCCAGCAGTGAAGGACAGGGTGGCAATCAGCCCCAGCATTTT.

In the case of this clonotype: Possible read error: a much larger clone is one base away. This chain links TRBV6-1 with TRBJ1-1, with D maybe TRBD1 (5 bases). The CDR3 loop spans 12 amino acids. CDR1 is MNHNS, CDR2 SASEGT, per germline. V was clipped by 11 bases and J by 11 bases, with 21 bases between them. This CDR3 reads CASQLGTLNAFF. CDR3 bases: TGTGCCTCACAATTGGGGACTCTTAACGCTTTCTTT.

The chain carries TRBV5-4 and TRBJ2-1; no clear D gene. Looked up from germline, CDR1 is SGHNT and CDR2 is YYREEE (reference sequence). CDR3 length equals 14 residues. V was pared by 0 bases and J by 2 bases, with 6 bases between. This chain's CDR3 is CASSLEPTYNEQFF. In nucleotides, the CDR3 is TGTGCCAGCAGCTTGGAACCGACCTACAATGAGCAGTTCTTC.

This clonotype has just a few counts. J is TRBJ2-1 and V is TRBV4-2, with 9 bases lining up with TRBD2. The J segment lost 13 bases and the V segment lost 0 bases, leaving 19 bases of the junction unmatched. The germline gives CDR1 LGHNA, CDR2 YNFKEQ. There are 18 residues in the CDR3. The CDR3 loop is CASSQDLAGGRSVETQFF. For the CDR3, the DNA is TGTGCCAGCAGCCAAGATTTGGCGGGGGGGCGGAGTGTGGAGACCCAGTTCTTC.

This chain links TRBV6-1 with TRBJ1-2; maybe TRBD1 (6 bases). Germline CDR1 MNHNS, CDR2 SASEGT. This CDR3 is 14 amino acids long. V was clipped by 5 bases and J by 8 bases, with 18 bases between them. The CDR3 DNA reads TGTGCCAGCAGTCCCATCAGGGGAACGGGGGGCTACACCTTC. Translation gives CASSPIRGTGGYTF.

This clonotype was counted ten times or more. The J gene is TRBJ1-1, the V gene TRBV5-1; the D is unclear. Trimming left V 2 bases short and J 4 bases short, with 9 bases between. CDR3 length: 13 amino acids. Germline CDR1 SGHRS, CDR2 YFSETQ. DNA for the CDR3: TGCGCCAGCAGCTTTCGGTCGGGCACTGAAGCTTTCTTT. Translating gives CASSFRSGTEAFF.

This clonotype turned up a few times. At one boundary the junction diverges from the germline segment, which might be a read error. The chain employs TRBV6-1 and TRBJ2-1; 11 nucleotides agree with TRBD1. Matching the DNA end better, TRBJ2-7 makes the J call doubtful. The CDR3 length is 18 residues. The germline gives CDR1 MNHNS, CDR2 SASEGT. The CDR3 reads CASSEGQGAIPFSYEQYF. DNA of the CDR3: TGTGCCAGCAGCGAAGGACAGGGGGCGATCCCTTTCTCCTACGAGCAGTACTTC.

Notes on this clonotype: Being one base from a much bigger clone, this may be a read error. The rearrangement links TRBV12-3 or TRBV12-4 to TRBJ2-5; the D gene could be TRBD1 or TRBD2 (5 bases each). This CDR3 comprises 14 residues. With 4 bases removed from V and 11 bases from J, the gap between germline ends came to 20 bases. CDR3 coding DNA: TGTGCCAGCAGTTCTGGGGCTAGCTACAATGAGCAGTACTTC. Amino acid sequence: CASSSGASYNEQYF.

There are a few counts of this clonotype. The rearrangement uses TRBV7-3 and TRBJ2-1; 7 bases agree with TRBD2. CDR3 length: 15 residues. J lost 7 bases, V lost 2 bases, and 8 bases had no gene match. The germline gives CDR1 SGHTA, CDR2 FQGTGA. The CDR3 coding sequence is TGTGCCAGCAGCTTATTGGGTAGCGGGCCTAATGAGCAGTTCTTC. Amino acid sequence: CASSLLGSGPNEQFF. Full variable domain (missing parts from reference TRBV7-3 and TRBJ2-1): GAGVSQTPSNKVTEKGKYVELRCDPISGHTALYWYRQSLGQGPEFLIYFQGTGAADDSGLPNDRFFAVRPEGSVSTLKIQRTERGDSAVYLCASSLLGSGPNEQFFGPGTRLTVL.

Ten or more counts support this clonotype. A much larger clone lies one base from this, so it may be a read error. The V call is TRBV4-1, the J call TRBJ2-1; possibly TRBD1 for D (6 bases). The ends were cut back, 3 bases at V and 13 bases at J, with 19 bases in the middle. CDR1 is MGHRA, CDR2 YSYEKL, per germline. CDR3 length equals 14 residues. Here the CDR3 DNA reads TGCGCCAGCAGCCAGAGGACAGAGGAGTACATTCAGTTCTTC. It is translated as CASSQRTEEYIQFF.

This clonotype was seen only a few times. The chain recombines TRBV5-1 with TRBJ2-1, with D unresolved. The V end was cut by 5 bases, the J end by 0 bases, with 9 bases between. The CDR3 spans 14 residues. CDR1 and CDR2 from the germline V gene are SGHRS and YFSETQ. The CDR3 region is CASSSRSSYNEQFF. The CDR3 DNA reads TGCGCCAGCAGTTCTCGGAGCTCCTACAATGAGCAGTTCTTC.

This clonotype rates as medium-sized. The J gene is TRBJ2-3, the V gene TRBV6-6, with D perhaps being TRBD1 or TRBD2 (5 bases each). The germline CDR1 and CDR2 sequences are MNHNY and SVGAGI (reference sequence). CDR3 length: 14 amino acids. Trimming removed 7 bases from V and 0 bases from J, with 11 bases in between. The CDR3 reads CASTYGGSTDTQYF. The CDR3, as DNA: TGTGCCAGCACCTATGGGGGTAGCACAGATACGCAGTATTTT.

Within the sample, this clonotype is medium-sized. The CDR3 is CASSPKANTEAFF. In DNA, the CDR3 is TGTGCCAGCAGCCCCAAGGCGAACACTGAAGCTTTCTTT. The chain recombines TRBV6-1 with TRBJ1-1; no definite D call. V was cut by 6 bases and J by 1 base, with 9 bases left in between. The CDR3 is 13 residues long. CDR1 and CDR2 (germline): MNHNS, SASEGT.

The V and J genes are TRBV12-3 or TRBV12-4 and TRBJ1-2, with D unclear. CDR3 length equals 17 residues. V lost 0 bases, J lost 4 bases, and 18 bases lay in between. In DNA, the CDR3 is TGTGCCAGCAGTTTAGCGCTAAGGACCGACCGTAGCTATGGCTACACCTTC. Translating gives CASSLALRTDRSYGYTF.

This clonotype was observed at least ten times. The chain uses TRBV6-1 and TRBJ2-2; 8 bases line up with TRBD1. The CDR3 has 15 amino acids. Germline CDR1 is MNHNS and CDR2 is SASEGT. J was trimmed by 2 bases and V by 3 bases; bases with no gene match: 2. This chain's CDR3 is CASSEDRVNTGELFF. In DNA, the CDR3 is TGTGCCAGCAGTGAGGACAGGGTAAACACCGGGGAGCTGTTTTTT.

The V and J genes are TRBV9 and TRBJ2-2; D unclear. Germline CDR1 and CDR2: SGDLS and YYNGEE. The CDR3 runs to 15 residues. Trimming pared 2 bases from V and 5 bases from J, leaving 13 bases between. CDR3 bases: TGTGCCAGCAGCGTGACGGAGTCTCTGACCGGGGAGCTGTTTTTT. It specifies CASSVTESLTGELFF.

The chain uses TRBV18 and TRBJ1-1, with 7 bases that match TRBD1. Germline lookup yields CDR1 KGHSH and CDR2 LQKENI. With 6 bases clipped from V and 0 bases from J, the junction kept 1 base outside the gene matches. This CDR3 is 13 amino acids long. The CDR3 region is CASSGQVNTEAFF. Written as DNA, the CDR3 is TGTGCCAGCTCCGGACAGGTGAACACTGAAGCTTTCTTT. Combining the CDR3 with reference TRBV18 and TRBJ1-1 gives the whole variable domain NAGVMQNPRHLVRRRGQEARLRCSPMKGHSHVYWYRQLPEEGLKFMVYLQKENIIDESGMPKERFSAEFPKEGPSILRIQQVVRGDSAAYFCASSGQVNTEAFFGQGTRLTVV.

This clonotype was observed a few times. The J gene is TRBJ1-1, the V gene TRBV6-1; 8 nucleotides line up with TRBD1. The germline V gene encodes CDR1 MNHNS and CDR2 SASEGT. V was clipped by 5 bases and J by 0 bases; unmatched bases: 5. The CDR3 is 15 residues long. The CDR3 DNA is TGTGCCAGCAGTCCCGGGACAGGCCTGAACACTGAAGCTTTCTTT. Protein sequence: CASSPGTGLNTEAFF.